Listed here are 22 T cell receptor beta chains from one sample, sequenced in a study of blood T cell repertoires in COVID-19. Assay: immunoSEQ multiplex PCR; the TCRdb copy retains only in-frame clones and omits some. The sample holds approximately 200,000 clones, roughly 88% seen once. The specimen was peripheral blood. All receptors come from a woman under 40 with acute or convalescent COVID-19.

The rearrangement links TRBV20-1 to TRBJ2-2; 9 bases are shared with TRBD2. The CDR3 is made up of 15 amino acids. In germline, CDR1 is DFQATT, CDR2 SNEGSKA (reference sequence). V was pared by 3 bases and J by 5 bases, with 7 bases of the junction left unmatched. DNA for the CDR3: TGCAGTGCTAGTCTTAGCGGGAGCCCAACCGGGGAGCTGTTTTTT. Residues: CSASLSGSPTGELFF.

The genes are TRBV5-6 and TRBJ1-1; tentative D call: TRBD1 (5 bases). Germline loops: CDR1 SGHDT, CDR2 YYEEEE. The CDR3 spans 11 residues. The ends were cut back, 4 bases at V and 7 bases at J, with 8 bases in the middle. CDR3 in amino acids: CASSGQGEAFF. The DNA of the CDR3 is TGTGCCAGCAGCGGGCAGGGTGAAGCTTTCTTT.

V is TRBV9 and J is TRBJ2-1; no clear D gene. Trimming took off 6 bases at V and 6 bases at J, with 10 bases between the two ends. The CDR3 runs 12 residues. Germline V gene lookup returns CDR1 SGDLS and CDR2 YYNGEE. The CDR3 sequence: CASKGDSNEQFF. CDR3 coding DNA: TGTGCCAGCAAAGGAGACTCCAATGAGCAGTTCTTC.

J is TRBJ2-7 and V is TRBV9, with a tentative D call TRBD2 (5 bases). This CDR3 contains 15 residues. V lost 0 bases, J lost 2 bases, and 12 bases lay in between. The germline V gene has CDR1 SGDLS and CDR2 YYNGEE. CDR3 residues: CASSVGSGPTYEQYF. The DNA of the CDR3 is TGTGCCAGCAGCGTAGGAAGCGGCCCTACCTACGAGCAGTACTTC.

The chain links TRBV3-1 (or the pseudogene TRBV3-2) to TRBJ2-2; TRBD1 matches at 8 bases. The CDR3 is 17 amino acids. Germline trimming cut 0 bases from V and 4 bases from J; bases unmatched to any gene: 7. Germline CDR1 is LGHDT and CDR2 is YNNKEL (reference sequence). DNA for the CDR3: TGTGCCAGCAGCCAAGATCTAGGGCAGGGGGCCACCGGGGAGCTGTTTTTT. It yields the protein CASSQDLGQGATGELFF.

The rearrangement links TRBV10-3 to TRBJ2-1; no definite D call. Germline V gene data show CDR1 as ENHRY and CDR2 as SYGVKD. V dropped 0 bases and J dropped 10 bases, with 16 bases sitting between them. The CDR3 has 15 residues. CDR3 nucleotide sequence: TGTGCCATCAGTGAGTCGGTTGGGTATGGGCAGGAGCAGTTCTTC. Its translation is CAISESVGYGQEQFF.

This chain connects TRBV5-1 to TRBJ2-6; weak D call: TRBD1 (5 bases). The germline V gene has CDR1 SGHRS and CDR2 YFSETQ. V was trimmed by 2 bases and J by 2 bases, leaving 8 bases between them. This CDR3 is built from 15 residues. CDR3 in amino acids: CASSFGATGANVLTF. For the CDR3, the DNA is TGCGCCAGCAGCTTTGGGGCCACTGGGGCCAACGTCCTGACTTTC.

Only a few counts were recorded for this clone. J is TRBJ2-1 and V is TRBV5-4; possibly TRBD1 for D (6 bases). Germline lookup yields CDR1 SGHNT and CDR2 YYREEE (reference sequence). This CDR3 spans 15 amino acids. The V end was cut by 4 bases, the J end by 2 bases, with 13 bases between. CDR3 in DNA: TGTGCCAGCAGCGGAGCAGGGGATACCTACAATGAGCAGTTCTTC. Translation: CASSGAGDTYNEQFF.

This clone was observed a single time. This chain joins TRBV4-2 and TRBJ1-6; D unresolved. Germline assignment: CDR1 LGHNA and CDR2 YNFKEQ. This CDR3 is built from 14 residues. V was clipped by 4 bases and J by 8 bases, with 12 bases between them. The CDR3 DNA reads TGTGCCAGCAGCCTCCCGGGGTCGGATTCACCCCTCCACTTT. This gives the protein CASSLPGSDSPLHF.

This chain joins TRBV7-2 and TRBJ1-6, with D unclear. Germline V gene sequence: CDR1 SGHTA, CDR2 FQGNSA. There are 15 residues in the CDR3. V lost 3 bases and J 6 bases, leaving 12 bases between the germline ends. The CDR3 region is CASSFGPHSNSPLHF. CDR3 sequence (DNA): TGTGCCAGCAGCTTTGGTCCTCACAGTAATTCACCCCTCCACTTT.

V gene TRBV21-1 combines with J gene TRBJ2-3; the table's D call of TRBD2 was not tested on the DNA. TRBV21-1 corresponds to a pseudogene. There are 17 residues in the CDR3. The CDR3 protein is CASNSGTSGRHTDTQYF. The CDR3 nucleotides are TGTGCCAGCAACTCGGGGACTAGCGGGAGGCACACAGATACGCAGTATTTT.

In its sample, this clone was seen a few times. This chain's CDR3 is CASSQVYASYEQYF. The CDR3 bases are TGTGCCAGCAGCCAAGTTTACGCGTCCTACGAGCAGTACTTC. The V call is TRBV4-2, the J call TRBJ2-7, with no clear D. Between the trimmed V and J ends, which lost 1 base and 1 base, there was a span of 8 bases. From germline, CDR1 is LGHNA and CDR2 YNFKEQ. This CDR3 spans 14 amino acids.

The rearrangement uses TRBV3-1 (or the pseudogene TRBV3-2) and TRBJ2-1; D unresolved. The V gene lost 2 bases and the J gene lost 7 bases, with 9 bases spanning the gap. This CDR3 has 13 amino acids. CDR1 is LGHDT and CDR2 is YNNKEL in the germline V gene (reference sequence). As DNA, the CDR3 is TGTGCCAGCAGCCAATTTCTCGCGAATGAGCAGTTCTTC. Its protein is CASSQFLANEQFF.

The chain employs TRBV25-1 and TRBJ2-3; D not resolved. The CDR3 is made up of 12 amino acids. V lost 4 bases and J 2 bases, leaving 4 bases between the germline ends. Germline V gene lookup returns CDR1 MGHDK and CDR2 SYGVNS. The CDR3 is CASSVATDTQYF. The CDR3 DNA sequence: TGTGCCAGCAGTGTGGCCACAGATACGCAGTATTTT.

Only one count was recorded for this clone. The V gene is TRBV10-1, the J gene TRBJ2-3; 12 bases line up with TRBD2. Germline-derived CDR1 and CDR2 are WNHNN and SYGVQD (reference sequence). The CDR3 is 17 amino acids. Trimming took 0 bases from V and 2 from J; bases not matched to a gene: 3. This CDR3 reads CASSESTSGRNTDTQYF. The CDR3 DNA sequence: TGCGCCAGCAGTGAGTCGACTAGCGGGAGAAACACAGATACGCAGTATTTT.

CDR3 residues: CASGQRPTDTQYF. Here the CDR3 DNA reads TGTGCCAGCGGACAGAGACCAACAGATACGCAGTATTTT. The rearrangement links TRBV2 to TRBJ2-3; tentative D call: TRBD1 (6 bases). CDR3 length: 13 amino acids. The germline V gene encodes CDR1 SNHLY and CDR2 FYNNEI. Trimming took 8 bases from V and 3 from J, leaving 12 bases between them. The full variable domain, with the rest looked up from reference TRBV2 and TRBJ2-3, is EPEVTQTPSHQVTQMGQEVILRCVPISNHLYFYWYRQILGQKVEFLVSFYNNEISEKSEIFDDQFSVERPDGSNFTLKIRSTKLEDSAMYFCASGQRPTDTQYFGPGTRLTVL.

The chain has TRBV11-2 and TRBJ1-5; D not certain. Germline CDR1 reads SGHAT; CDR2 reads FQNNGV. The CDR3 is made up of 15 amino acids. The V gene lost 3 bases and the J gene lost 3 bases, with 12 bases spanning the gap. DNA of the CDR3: TGTGCCAGCAGCTTTTCCAGCGGGGTCAATCAGCCCCAGCATTTT. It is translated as CASSFSSGVNQPQHF.

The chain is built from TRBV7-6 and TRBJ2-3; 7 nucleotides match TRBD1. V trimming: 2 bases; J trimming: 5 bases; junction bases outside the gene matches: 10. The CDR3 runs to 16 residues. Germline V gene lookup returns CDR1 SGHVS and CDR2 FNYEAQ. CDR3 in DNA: TGTGCCAGCAGCTTATTTGCAGGGGGAATGGGAGATACGCAGTATTTT. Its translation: CASSLFAGGMGDTQYF.

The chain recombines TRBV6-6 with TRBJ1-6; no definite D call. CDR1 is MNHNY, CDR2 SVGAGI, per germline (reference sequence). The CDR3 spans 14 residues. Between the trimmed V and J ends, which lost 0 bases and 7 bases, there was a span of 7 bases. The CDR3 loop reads CASSYSQINSPLHF. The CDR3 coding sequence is TGTGCCAGCAGTTACTCACAGATAAATTCACCCCTCCACTTT.

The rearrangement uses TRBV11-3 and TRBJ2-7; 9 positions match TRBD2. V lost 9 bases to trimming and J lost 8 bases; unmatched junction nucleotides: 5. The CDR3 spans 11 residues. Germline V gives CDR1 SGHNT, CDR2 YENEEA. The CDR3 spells CASSGSWKQYF. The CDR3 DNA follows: TGTGCCAGTAGCGGGAGCTGGAAGCAGTACTTC.

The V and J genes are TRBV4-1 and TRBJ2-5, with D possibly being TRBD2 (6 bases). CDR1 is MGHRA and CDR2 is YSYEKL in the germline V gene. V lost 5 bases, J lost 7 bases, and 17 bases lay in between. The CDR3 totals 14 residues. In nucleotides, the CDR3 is TGCGCCAGCAGCGAGGAGGAGGGCGAGGTGACCCAGTACTTC. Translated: CASSEEEGEVTQYF.

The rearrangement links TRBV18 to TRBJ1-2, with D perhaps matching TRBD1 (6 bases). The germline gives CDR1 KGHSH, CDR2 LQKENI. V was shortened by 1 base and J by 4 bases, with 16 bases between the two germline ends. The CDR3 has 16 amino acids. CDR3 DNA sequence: TGTGCCAGCTCACCACAAAGACAGGTTTTGGTCTATGGCTACACCTTC. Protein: CASSPQRQVLVYGYTF.